What follows is one T cell receptor (beta chain) and its context. The sample belongs to a study of control samples from healthy donors and cancer patients. Assay: immunoSEQ multiplex PCR; the TCRdb copy retains only in-frame clones and omits some. The repertoire holds some 51,000 clones, approximately 85% seen once, with approximately 4% in the top ten. The J segment lost 5 bases and the V segment lost 0 bases, leaving 4 bases of the junction unmatched. Per the germline V gene, CDR1 is LNHNV and CDR2 is YYDKDF (reference sequence). The CDR3 totals 15 residues. Sequences were obtained from blood. The V call is TRBV15, the J call TRBJ2-7, with 10 positions matching TRBD1. This receptor was obtained from a man over 45 in good health. The chain's CDR3 is CATSRDAGTGDEQYF. CDR3 DNA: TGTGCCACCAGCAGAGATGCAGGGACAGGGGACGAGCAGTACTTC.